Listed below are T cell receptor beta chains from one sample, sequenced in a study of CD8 T cells in ankylosing spondylitis. MiXCR, applied by TCRdb to the 5' RACE reads, yields one record per CDR3 protein. The table has 150,000 to 200,000 distinct CDR3 sequences, approximately 32% seen once. Sequencing input: synovial fluid, either unsorted or a sorted T cell fraction (not recorded which). These receptors were taken from a male donor with ankylosing spondylitis. CDR3s include the opening cysteine and the closing phenylalanine or tryptophan. D genes are given only for firm matches. The size field is filled for only some rows; it gives once, few, many or a size class.

>TRBJ2-1|few|TRBV15|TRBD2
TGTGCCACCAGGGAGGGACTAGCGGGGGGAGCGCGTTACAATGAGCAGTTCTTC
CATREGLAGGARYNEQFF
>TRBJ1-1|many|TRBV6-5|-
TGTGCCAGCAGTTACTCGGGTGGAGGAAAGAGTAACACTGAAGCTTTCTTT
CASSYSGGGKSNTEAFF
>TRBJ2-3|few|TRBV18|TRBD2
TGTGCCAGCTCAGGACTAGCGGGGGCTCCCACAGATACGCAGTATTTT
CASSGLAGAPTDTQYF
>TRBJ2-7|few|TRBV20-1|TRBD1
TGCAGTGCTAGGGGGGACAGGGGGACCTACGAGCAGTACTTC
CSARGDRGTYEQYF
>TRBJ2-1|-|TRBV20-1|-
TGCAGTGCTAGAGAGGGTGCGGGGACCCTAGAGCAGTTCTTC
CSAREGAGTLEQFF
>TRBJ2-3|-|TRBV24-1|TRBD1
TGTGCCACCAGTGATTTAGGGACAGGGGCAACAGATACGCAGTATTTT
CATSDLGTGATDTQYF
>TRBJ2-1|-|TRBV28|-
TGTGCGACCCGGGGGCAGGGGGGATGGAGCAATGAGCAGTTCTTC
CATRGQGGWSNEQFF
>TRBJ2-7|few|TRBV11-1|-
TGTGCCAGCAGCTTCACCGGCGGGAACGAGCAGTACTTC
CASSFTGGNEQYF
>TRBJ2-7|many|TRBV6-2/TRBV6-3|-
TGTGCCAGCAGTCGACAGCTCGACGAGCAGTACTTC
CASSRQLDEQYF
>TRBJ1-1|many|TRBV6-1|-
TGTGCCAGCAGTACACCGGACAGGAACACTGAAGCTTTCTTT
CASSTPDRNTEAFF
>TRBJ2-7|-|TRBV28|TRBD1
TGTGCCAGCAACATCTACAGGGGGTCCCACTACGAGCAGTACTTC
CASNIYRGSHYEQYF
>TRBJ2-3|-|TRBV10-3|TRBD2
TGTGCCATCAGCCGCGGGACTAGCGGGACAGATACGCAGTATTTT
CAISRGTSGTDTQYF
>TRBJ2-7|few|TRBV20-1|TRBD2
TGCAGTGCCGACAGCGGGAGCCGGCATGTGGGATACGAGCAGTACTTC
CSADSGSRHVGYEQYF
>TRBJ2-5|few|TRBV7-9|-
TGTGCCAGCAGCTTAGGGCTCGTCAGACAAGAGACCCAGTACTTC
CASSLGLVRQETQYF
>TRBJ2-1|-|TRBV28|-
TGTGCCAGCAGAATCAGCCTCCCGGGCAAGAGTGAGCAGTTCTTC
CASRISLPGKSEQFF
>TRBJ2-7|-|TRBV20-1|TRBD1
TGCAGTGCTAGAGGACTGGACAGGGCCTACGAGCAGTACTTC
CSARGLDRAYEQYF
>TRBJ1-6|many|TRBV3-1|-
TGTGCCAGCAGCCAAGTACGAATTTCACCCCTCCACTTT
CASSQVRISPLHF
>TRBJ2-5|many|TRBV6-1|-
TGTGCCAGCAGTGAGGGTGGGTTCCGAGAGACCCAGTACTTC
CASSEGGFRETQYF
>TRBJ1-1|many|TRBV7-2|-
TGTGCCAGCAGCCGGGGCCCAGTGAACACTGAAGCTTTCTTT
CASSRGPVNTEAFF
>TRBJ1-1|few|TRBV5-1|-
TGCGCCAGCAGCCTGGGACAAAAAACTGAAGCTTTCTTT
CASSLGQKTEAFF
>TRBJ2-3|-|TRBV20-1|-
TGCAGTGCTCGACAGGCGAGTACTAGCACAGATACGCAGTATTTT
CSARQASTSTDTQYF
>TRBJ2-7|-|TRBV5-1|TRBD2
TGCGCCAGCAGCTTGGCCCCCTTGACTAGCGGGGGGCTCGAGCAGTACTTC
CASSLAPLTSGGLEQYF
>TRBJ1-1|many|TRBV9|-
TGTGCCAGCAGCGCCGGACTGGTGAACACTGAAGCTTTCTTT
CASSAGLVNTEAFF
>TRBJ2-3|-|TRBV7-3|-
TGTGCCAGCAGCCCAAGAGTACAGCGGAACACAGATACGCAGTATTTT
CASSPRVQRNTDTQYF
>TRBJ2-7|few|TRBV7-9|-
TGTGCCAGCAGCCGGTTCCCTACAGATTACGAGCAGTACTTC
CASSRFPTDYEQYF
>TRBJ1-3|-|TRBV3-1|-
TGTGCCAGCAGCCAGGTTCAGGCCACCATATATTTT
CASSQVQATIYF
>TRBJ1-3|-|TRBV12-3/TRBV12-4|-
TGTGCCAGCAGTTTAGGGCAAGCCGAATACTCTGGAAACACCATATATTTT
CASSLGQAEYSGNTIYF
>TRBJ2-7|once|TRBV27|TRBD1
TGTGCCAGCAGAGAGTCAGGGGGCAAGTACGAGCAGTACTTC
CASRESGGKYEQYF
>TRBJ1-1|-|TRBV5-1|-
TGCGCCAGCAGCTTGGACATCCGGGTTCCTGAAGCTTTCTTT
CASSLDIRVPEAFF
>TRBJ2-1|-|TRBV20-1|-
TGCAGTGCTAGAGATGTGTCTATCCTGTCCTACAATGAGCAGTTCTTC
CSARDVSILSYNEQFF
>TRBJ2-1|-|TRBV12-5|-
TGTGCTAGTGGGACTCTGACGATCTACAATGAGCAGTTCTTC
CASGTLTIYNEQFF
>TRBJ1-2|few|TRBV12-3/TRBV12-4|-
TGTGCCAGCAGTTTTAGCGGACTAGCTAACTATGGCTACACCTTC
CASSFSGLANYGYTF
>TRBJ2-1|once|TRBV5-6|TRBD1
TGTGCCAGCAGCTTGCCAGGGGGCTCCTACAATGAGCAGTTCTTC
CASSLPGGSYNEQFF
>TRBJ2-5|few|TRBV29-1|-
TGCAGCGTTGACACAGGTAGTAAGGAGACCCAGTACTTC
CSVDTGSKETQYF
>TRBJ1-4|few|TRBV7-9|-
TGTGCCAGCAGCTTGTACGGCCATCTCGCAACTAATGAAAAACTGTTTTTT
CASSLYGHLATNEKLFF
>TRBJ2-7|-|TRBV11-2|TRBD2
TGTGCCAGCAGCCCCGCCCGGACTAGCGGGGGTAGCTCCTACGAGCAGTACTTC
CASSPARTSGGSSYEQYF
>TRBJ2-7|-|TRBV7-2|TRBD1
TGTGCCAGCAGCTTATCGACAGGGGGTGGGGAGCAGTACTTC
CASSLSTGGGEQYF
>TRBJ2-1|many|TRBV29-1|TRBD1
TGCAGCGTTGAAGGACAGGGGTTCTACAATGAGCAGTTCTTC
CSVEGQGFYNEQFF
>TRBJ1-1|-|TRBV12-3/TRBV12-4|TRBD1
TGTGCCAGCAGTTTTTTTGCAGGGGGCATCGCTGAAGCTTTCTTT
CASSFFAGGIAEAFF
>TRBJ1-2|medium-sized|TRBV14|TRBD1
TGTGCCAGCGCGACAGGGAAGGGCTATGGCTACACCTTC
CASATGKGYGYTF
>TRBJ2-3|few|TRBV30|TRBD2
TGTGCCTGGAGTGACGGAGCGGGGGGCCTCACAGATACGCAGTATTTT
CAWSDGAGGLTDTQYF
>TRBJ1-1|-|TRBV12-3/TRBV12-4|-
TGTGCCAGCATTCGAGGTGCCTACACTGAAGCTTTCTTT
CASIRGAYTEAFF
>TRBJ2-3|few|TRBV9|-
TGTGCCAGCAGCACCTTCGAGACAGAAAGAACAGATACGCAGTATTTT
CASSTFETERTDTQYF
>TRBJ2-3|-|TRBV7-9|-
TGTGCCAGCACCGAAGGGGGGGTCGGGACAGATACGCAGTATTTT
CASTEGGVGTDTQYF
>TRBJ2-7|-|TRBV12-3/TRBV12-4|TRBD1
TGTGCCAGCAGTTCCCCGCGGGACAGGGGCATAGGCTACGAGCAGTACTTC
CASSSPRDRGIGYEQYF
>TRBJ2-1|-|TRBV29-1|TRBD2
TGCAGCGTTGAAGATCCTCTTTGGGGTAGCGGGTCCTACAATGAGCAGTTCTTC
CSVEDPLWGSGSYNEQFF
>TRBJ2-1|-|TRBV7-8|TRBD1
TGTGCCAGCAGCTCCGGACAGGTGGGTGAGCAGTTCTTC
CASSSGQVGEQFF
>TRBJ1-6|-|TRBV12-3/TRBV12-4|-
TGTGCCAGCAGTTTAGGTCAGGGGAACTATAATTCACCCCTCCACTTT
CASSLGQGNYNSPLHF